These 27 T cell receptor beta chains originate from one sample sequenced in a study of PD-1 blockade in classical Hodgkin lymphoma. Exposure to brentuximab vedotin varied, and each patient had relapsed following autologous stem cell transplantation. From thawed PBMCs, magnetic negative selection was used to isolate the CD8+ T cells. The repertoire was sequenced with immunoSEQ multiplex PCR; TCRdb's copy has only in-frame clones and lacks some. The repertoire holds approximately 4,500 clones, with around four fifths as singletons. The sequenced sample was CD8+ T cells from blood, obtained at baseline. These receptors were taken from a human donor with classical Hodgkin lymphoma.

Concerning this clone itself: As the CDR3 is not closed by the conserved phenylalanine or tryptophan, this likely results from a read error. J is TRBJ1-1 and V is TRBV5-4; 8 bases match TRBD1. This CDR3 is 15 amino acids long. Unmatched junction bases numbered 8, after V lost 0 bases and J lost 7 bases. Germline lookup yields CDR1 SGHNT and CDR2 YYREEE (reference sequence). The CDR3 DNA is TGTGCCAGCAGCTTGGGGGCAGGGGGCCTGAATGAAGCTTTCTCT. It codes for CASSLGAGGLNEAFS.

CDR3 in DNA: TGTGCCAGCAGCTCGTTTGGGAGCCAGGGTAGTATGAACACTGAAGCTTTCTTT. As protein: CASSSFGSQGSMNTEAFF. The chain uses TRBV7-9 and TRBJ1-1; D may be TRBD1 (5 bases). Germline values: CDR1 SEHNR, CDR2 FQNEAQ (reference sequence). The V and J ends lost 4 bases and 0 bases respectively, with 21 bases between them. This CDR3 has 18 residues.

In DNA, the CDR3 is TGTGCCAGCAGTTCGACCCCCACAGGGCGGGGTGGCTACACCTTC. Residues: CASSSTPTGRGGYTF. The chain joins TRBV6-9 to TRBJ1-2; D is possibly TRBD1 (6 bases). Germline V gene lookup returns CDR1 MNHGY and CDR2 SVAAGI. V lost 4 bases to trimming and J lost 7 bases, with 19 bases between them. The CDR3 length is 15 residues.

A single count supports this clone. The chain uses TRBV4-2 and TRBJ2-7; 12 nucleotides align to TRBD2. V gave up 0 bases and J gave up 2 bases; unmatched junction bases: 5. This CDR3 has 17 amino acids. Germline CDR1 and CDR2: LGHNA and YNFKEQ. Here the CDR3 reads CASSQDTRLAGAYEQYF. The CDR3, as DNA: TGTGCCAGCAGCCAAGATACCCGACTAGCGGGGGCCTACGAGCAGTACTTC.

CDR3: CASSQGVFEQYF. The CDR3 bases are TGTGCCAGCTCACAGGGCGTTTTCGAGCAGTACTTC. This chain joins TRBV19 and TRBJ2-7; possible D gene TRBD1, 6 bases. CDR3 size: 12 residues. The V gene lost 9 bases and the J gene lost 6 bases, with 15 bases spanning the gap. Germline V gives CDR1 LNHDA, CDR2 SQIVND (reference sequence). Looking up the rest from reference TRBV19 and TRBJ2-7 gives the full variable domain: DGGITQSPKYLFRKEGQNVTLSCEQNLNHDAMYWYRQDPGQGLRLIYYSQIVNDFQKGDIAEGYSVSREKKESFPLTVTSAQKNPTAFYLCASSQGVFEQYFGPGTRLTVT.

V gene TRBV7-3 combines with J gene TRBJ2-2; tentatively, D is TRBD2 (6 bases). Per the germline V gene, CDR1 is SGHTA and CDR2 is FQGTGA. V dropped 3 bases and J dropped 0 bases, with 8 bases sitting between them. The CDR3 has 15 residues. CDR3 DNA: TGTGCCAGCAGCTTCGGCGGGGCGAACACCGGGGAGCTGTTTTTT. Residues: CASSFGGANTGELFF.

The gene calls are TRBV4-2 and TRBJ1-2; D gene unclear. Trimming stripped 0 bases from V and 4 bases from J, with 12 bases between. The CDR3 spans 15 residues. Germline V CDR1 and CDR2: LGHNA, YNFKEQ. CDR3: CASSQEYIGSYGYTF. For the CDR3, the DNA is TGTGCCAGCAGCCAAGAATATATTGGCAGCTATGGCTACACCTTC.

The chain uses TRBV19 and TRBJ2-3; D is perhaps TRBD2 (6 bases). The V gene lost 5 bases and the J gene lost 5 bases, with 11 bases spanning the gap. CDR3 length equals 13 residues. Germline-derived CDR1 and CDR2 are LNHDA and SQIVND (reference sequence). CDR3 DNA: TGTGCCAGTAGTTCTTCAGCGGGAGATACGCAGTATTTT. Its translation: CASSSSAGDTQYF.

This sequence joins TRBV28 and TRBJ2-7, with a tentative D call TRBD1 (5 bases). Deletions cut 3 bases from V and 7 bases from J, with 16 bases between. The V gene's germline CDR1 is MDHEN and CDR2 SYDVKM. The CDR3 loop spans 14 amino acids. In nucleotides, the CDR3 is TGTGCCAGCAGTTTCATCCCAGGGCGATATGAGCAGTACTTC. Translated: CASSFIPGRYEQYF.

The J gene is TRBJ2-5, the V gene TRBV15; 7 bases match TRBD1. Near its end, the DNA agrees better with TRBJ2-7, so the J call may be wrong. CDR1 LNHNV and CDR2 YYDKDF come from the germline V gene (reference sequence). The CDR3 has 20 amino acids. The CDR3 DNA reads TGTGCCACCAGCCTACAAAGGTCCAGGGGACAGCCCTTGAGCTCCTACGAGCAGTACTTC. This gives the protein CATSLQRSRGQPLSSYEQYF.

The chain recombines TRBV9 with TRBJ2-7; 9 nucleotides line up with TRBD2. This CDR3 spans 14 amino acids. Germline CDR1 SGDLS, CDR2 YYNGEE. Losses at the gene ends were 7 bases for V and 2 bases for J; bases not matched to a gene: 7. This CDR3 reads CASAGGDGPYEQYF. CDR3 coding DNA: TGTGCCAGCGCGGGGGGGGACGGACCCTACGAGCAGTACTTC.

V is TRBV5-4 and J is TRBJ1-2; D not resolved. V was trimmed by 1 base and J by 6 bases, leaving 10 bases between them. Germline loops: CDR1 SGHNT, CDR2 YYREEE (reference sequence). CDR3 length equals 13 residues. The CDR3 nucleotides are TGTGCCAGCAGCTTGACGCTGGTCCATGGCTACACCTTC. Its translation is CASSLTLVHGYTF. The full variable domain, completed using reference TRBV5-4 and TRBJ1-2, is ETGVTQSPTHLIKTRGQQVTLRCSSQSGHNTVSWYQQALGQGPQFIFQYYREEENGRGNFPPRFSGLQFPNYSSELNVNALELDDSALYLCASSLTLVHGYTFGSGTRLTVV.

The CDR3 sequence: CASSTRDRANTEAFF. DNA of the CDR3: TGTGCCAGTAGTACCCGAGACAGGGCAAACACTGAAGCTTTCTTT. J is TRBJ1-1 and V is TRBV19, with TRBD1 identical over 7 bases. This CDR3 is built from 15 residues. Germline V gives CDR1 LNHDA, CDR2 SQIVND (reference sequence). The trim removed 4 bases at V and 2 bases at J, leaving 7 bases unmatched.

The CDR3 DNA sequence: TGTGCCAGCACCCCCCCTGGGCGGGGGGGCCCCAGTGAGCAGTTCTTC. Its translation: CASTPPGRGGPSEQFF. The genes are TRBV9 and TRBJ2-1; 9 nucleotides match TRBD2. CDR1 SGDLS and CDR2 YYNGEE come from the germline V gene. The length of the CDR3 is 16 residues. Losses at the gene ends were 6 bases for V and 9 bases for J; bases not matched to a gene: 16.

The chain links TRBV4-2 to TRBJ2-2; 7 nucleotides agree with TRBD1. V lost 1 base to trimming and J lost 2 bases; unmatched junction nucleotides: 10. In germline, CDR1 is LGHNA, CDR2 YNFKEQ. The CDR3 totals 18 residues. CDR3 region: CASSQGLIRGRNTGELFF. The CDR3 DNA is TGTGCCAGCAGCCAAGGACTGATCAGGGGGAGAAACACCGGGGAGCTGTTTTTT.

The chain carries TRBV27 and TRBJ2-3; 8 bases are shared with TRBD2. Trimming took 5 bases from V and 2 from J; bases not matched to a gene: 9. In germline, CDR1 is MNHEY, CDR2 SMNVEV (reference sequence). This CDR3 comprises 16 residues. The CDR3 loop reads CASSAGIAGFTDTQYF. The CDR3 DNA reads TGTGCCAGCAGTGCCGGAATAGCGGGGTTCACAGATACGCAGTATTTT.

The rearrangement uses TRBV11-2 and TRBJ2-1; D possibly corresponds to TRBD2 (5 bases). The CDR3 contains 17 residues. V lost 3 bases and J 9 bases, leaving 24 bases between the germline ends. Germline V gene data show CDR1 as SGHAT and CDR2 as FQNNGV. The CDR3 bases are TGTGCCAGCAGCTTTTCACCCGCCCCGCGGACTGATCGTGAGCAGTTCTTC. It specifies CASSFSPAPRTDREQFF.

This clone was detected once. This chain links TRBV5-5 with TRBJ1-2; TRBD1 might be the D (5 bases). The germline CDR1 and CDR2 sequences are SGHKS and YYEKEE (reference sequence). The CDR3 has 15 amino acids. Trimming left V 0 bases short and J 4 bases short, with 13 bases between. CDR3 sequence: CASSLETGPPYGYTF. The DNA of the CDR3 is TGTGCCAGCAGCTTGGAAACAGGTCCACCCTATGGCTACACCTTC.

The chain recombines TRBV5-6 with TRBJ1-1; 8 bases line up with TRBD1. The germline V gene encodes CDR1 SGHDT and CDR2 YYEEEE. Losses at the gene ends were 2 bases for V and 5 bases for J; bases not matched to a gene: 5. CDR3 length: 14 amino acids. This CDR3 is CASSFGTGGTEAFF. CDR3 DNA sequence: TGTGCCAGCAGCTTTGGGACAGGCGGAACTGAAGCTTTCTTT.

The genes are TRBV21-1 and TRBJ1-3. TRBV21-1 is described as a pseudogene. This CDR3 has 17 amino acids. The CDR3 nucleotides read TGTGCCAGCAGGGAGACCCGATCATACAACTCTGGAAACACCATATATTTT. The encoded protein is CASRETRSYNSGNTIYF.

This chain connects TRBV7-3 to TRBJ2-3; 8 bases align to TRBD2. With V trimmed by 5 bases and J by 6 bases, 7 bases remained unmatched. The CDR3 loop spans 14 amino acids. The germline CDR1 and CDR2 sequences are SGHTA and FQGTGA. The CDR3 region is CASSPSGGRDTQYF. The CDR3, as DNA: TGTGCCAGCAGCCCGAGCGGGGGTAGGGATACGCAGTATTTT.

This sequence joins TRBV27 and TRBJ2-5, with TRBD1 identical over 7 bases. The V gene's germline CDR1 is MNHEY and CDR2 SMNVEV (reference sequence). This CDR3 has 15 amino acids. With 6 bases clipped from V and 0 bases from J, the junction kept 7 bases outside the gene matches. The CDR3 spells CASSYRGQYQETQYF. As DNA, the CDR3 is TGTGCCAGCAGCTACAGGGGTCAGTACCAAGAGACCCAGTACTTC.

The V and J genes are TRBV30 and TRBJ1-2; 8 nucleotides agree with TRBD1. V dropped 5 bases and J dropped 2; count of bases not matched to a gene: 7. Germline CDR1 and CDR2: GTSNPN and SVGIG (reference sequence). This CDR3 has 14 amino acids. CDR3: CAWDRDRKNYGYTF. In DNA form, the CDR3 reads TGTGCCTGGGACCGGGACAGGAAAAACTATGGCTACACCTTC.

This clone has more than one count but fewer than ten. The chain is built from TRBV9 and TRBJ2-1, with D possibly matching TRBD2 (6 bases). Germline V CDR1 and CDR2: SGDLS, YYNGEE. Trimming took 3 bases from V and 7 from J, leaving 23 bases between them. The length of the CDR3 is 17 residues. CDR3 coding DNA: TGTGCCAGCAGCGGCTCCCTGGAGGGAGAATGGGTAAATGAGCAGTTCTTC. It is translated as CASSGSLEGEWVNEQFF. The complete variable domain, with remaining parts taken from reference TRBV9 and TRBJ2-1, reads DSGVTQTPKHLITATGQRVTLRCSPRSGDLSVYWYQQSLDQGLQFLIQYYNGEERAKGNILERFSAQQFPDLHSELNLSSLELGDSALYFCASSGSLEGEWVNEQFFGPGTRLTVL.

The chain combines TRBV5-4 with TRBJ2-2; either TRBD1 or TRBD2 may supply D (6 bases each). The CDR3 totals 13 residues. The V end lost 5 bases, the J end lost 9 bases, and 14 bases lay between the germline ends. Germline V lookup: CDR1 SGHNT, CDR2 YYREEE (reference sequence). The CDR3 nucleotides read TGTGCCAGCAGTCCTACAGGGAGGTGGGAGCTGTTTTTT. Amino acid sequence: CASSPTGRWELFF.

The chain joins TRBV9 to TRBJ2-3; unclear D gene. Trimming took off 4 bases at V and 2 bases at J, with 14 bases between the two ends. Germline CDR1 is SGDLS and CDR2 is YYNGEE. This CDR3 has 15 residues. CDR3 residues: CASSHILSPTDTQYF. CDR3 in DNA: TGTGCCAGCAGCCACATCCTCTCCCCCACAGATACGCAGTATTTT.

This chain connects TRBV5-1 to TRBJ1-1, with D unresolved. With 0 bases removed from V and 0 bases from J, the gap between germline ends came to 6 bases. Germline V gene lookup returns CDR1 SGHRS and CDR2 YFSETQ. This CDR3 is built from 14 residues. The CDR3 protein is CASSLDVLNTEAFF. DNA for the CDR3: TGCGCCAGCAGCTTGGATGTGCTGAACACTGAAGCTTTCTTT.